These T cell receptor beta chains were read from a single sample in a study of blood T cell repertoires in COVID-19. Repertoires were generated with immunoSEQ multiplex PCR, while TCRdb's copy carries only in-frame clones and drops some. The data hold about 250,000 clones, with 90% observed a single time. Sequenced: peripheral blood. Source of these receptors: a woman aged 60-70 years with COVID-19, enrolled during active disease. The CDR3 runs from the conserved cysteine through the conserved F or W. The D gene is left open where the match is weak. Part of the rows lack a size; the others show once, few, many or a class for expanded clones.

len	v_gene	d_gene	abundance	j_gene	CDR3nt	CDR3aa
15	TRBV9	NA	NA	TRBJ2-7	TGTGCCAGCAGCCCTAGAGGGTTAAGCTCCTACGAGCAGTACTTC	CASSPRGLSSYEQYF
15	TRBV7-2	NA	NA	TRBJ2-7	TGTGCCAGCAGCTTAGAAGTGTCGGTGACCTACGAGCAGTACTTC	CASSLEVSVTYEQYF
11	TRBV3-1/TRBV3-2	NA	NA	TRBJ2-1	TGTGCCAGCAGCCAAGGGGCAGGGAAGTTCTTC	CASSQGAGKFF
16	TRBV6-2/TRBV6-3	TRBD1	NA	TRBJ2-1	TGTGCCAGCAGTTCCCCCGGGACAGGGGGTTACAATGAGCAGTTCTTC	CASSSPGTGGYNEQFF
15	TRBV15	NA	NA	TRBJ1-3	TGTGCCACCAGCAGAGGGGGCAGTACTGGAAACACCATATATTTT	CATSRGGSTGNTIYF
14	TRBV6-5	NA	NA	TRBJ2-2	TGTGCCAGCAGTTCTCAGGGGAACACCGGGGAGCTGTTTTTT	CASSSQGNTGELFF
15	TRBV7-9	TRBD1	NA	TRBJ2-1	TGTGCCAGCAGCTTAGGGACAGGGGTAGGCAATGAGCAGTTCTTC	CASSLGTGVGNEQFF
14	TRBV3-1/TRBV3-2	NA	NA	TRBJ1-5	TGTGCCAGCAGCCGGGGACTTCGCAATCAGCCCCAGCATTTT	CASSRGLRNQPQHF
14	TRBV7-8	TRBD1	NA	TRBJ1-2	TGTGCCAGCAGCTATTTACGGACAGGGGGCTACTACACCTTC	CASSYLRTGGYYTF
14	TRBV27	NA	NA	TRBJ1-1	TGTGCCAGCAGTCGAACAGGACTACGGACTGAAGCTTTCTTT	CASSRTGLRTEAFF
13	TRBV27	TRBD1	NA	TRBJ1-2	TGTGCCAGCAGTTTAGGGACAGGGGGCGGCTACACCTTC	CASSLGTGGGYTF
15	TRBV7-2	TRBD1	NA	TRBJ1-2	TGTGCCAGCAGCAGGGACCGGGACAGGGTACTGGGCTACACCTTC	CASSRDRDRVLGYTF
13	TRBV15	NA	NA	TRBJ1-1	TGTGCCACCCAATCCAAGAGTGTCACTGAAGCTTTCTTT	CATQSKSVTEAFF
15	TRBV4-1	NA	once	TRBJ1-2	TGCGCCAGCAGCCAAGAGTGGGGAGGTCGGTCTGGCTACACCTTC	CASSQEWGGRSGYTF
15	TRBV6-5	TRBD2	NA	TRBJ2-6	TGTGCCAGCGTGTCGGGGGGCTCTGGGGCCAACGTCCTGACTTTC	CASVSGGSGANVLTF
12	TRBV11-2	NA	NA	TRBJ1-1	TGTGCCAGCAGCACCCCACCGAGATCAGCTTTCTTT	CASSTPPRSAFF
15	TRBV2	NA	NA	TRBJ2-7	TGTGCCAGCAGAGCCGGACAGAATCCTTCCTACGAGCAGTACTTC	CASRAGQNPSYEQYF
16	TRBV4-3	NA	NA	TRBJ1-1	TGCGCCAGCAGCCAAGGACAGGAAAGGCCTGGGGGTGAAGCTTTCTTT	CASSQGQERPGGEAFF
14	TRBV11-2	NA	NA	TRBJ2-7	TGTGCCAGCAGCTTAATGGGCGCCTCCTACGAGCAGTACTTC	CASSLMGASYEQYF
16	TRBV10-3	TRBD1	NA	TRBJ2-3	TGTGCCATCAGTGAAACCGGGACAGGTAGCACAGATACGCAGTATTTT	CAISETGTGSTDTQYF
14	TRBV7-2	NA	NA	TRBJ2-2	TGTGCCAGCAGCTTAGGGTCCGAGCCATGGGAGCTGTTTTTT	CASSLGSEPWELFF
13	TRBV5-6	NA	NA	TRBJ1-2	TGTGCCAGCAGCTTGGCGGGAAACTATGGCTACACCTTC	CASSLAGNYGYTF
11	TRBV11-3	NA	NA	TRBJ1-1	TGTGCCAGCAGCTCGGGGGCTGAAGCTTTCTTT	CASSSGAEAFF
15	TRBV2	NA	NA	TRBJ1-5	TGTGCCAGCAGTGAAGCACCTTACAGGGTCCAGCCCCAGCATTTT	CASSEAPYRVQPQHF
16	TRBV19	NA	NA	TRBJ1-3	TGTGCCAGTAGTATTGGGGTCCGGGAGTCTGGAAACACCATATATTTT	CASSIGVRESGNTIYF
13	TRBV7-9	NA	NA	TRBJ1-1	TGTGCCAGCAGCGCCATGTCGGGAACTGAAGCTTTCTTT	CASSAMSGTEAFF
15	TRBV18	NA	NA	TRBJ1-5	TGTGCCAGCTCACCCGGGACAAATAGCAATCAGCCCCAGCATTTT	CASSPGTNSNQPQHF
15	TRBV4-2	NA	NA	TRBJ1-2	TGTGCCAGCAGCCAAGACAGTCTCCTTAACTATGGCTACACCTTC	CASSQDSLLNYGYTF
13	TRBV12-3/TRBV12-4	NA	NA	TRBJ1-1	TGTGCCAGCAGTTCTCAGGTCTACACTGAAGCTTTCTTT	CASSSQVYTEAFF
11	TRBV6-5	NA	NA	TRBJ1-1	TGTGCCAGCACTCGGCAGGGTGAAGCTTTCTTT	CASTRQGEAFF
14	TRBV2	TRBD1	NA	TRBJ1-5	TGTGCCAGCAGTGGGGGACAGGGGGCTCAGCCCCAGCATTTT	CASSGGQGAQPQHF
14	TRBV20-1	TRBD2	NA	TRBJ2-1	TGCAGTGCTAGTCTCGGACTAGCCTACAATGAGCAGTTCTTC	CSASLGLAYNEQFF